The entry below describes one TCR beta chain. Its specificity is unknown. These data are taken from a study of post-analysis software for immune sequencing data. Study-wide context: Included courses were relapsing-remitting and secondary progressive multiple sclerosis; progressive-relapsing multiple sclerosis was also included. Points from the study as a whole: There were roughly five TRBV segments more frequent in patients than controls, and TRBV5-6, TRBV5-1 and TRBV20-1 were among them. F measure clustering grouped samples strongly by preparation batch. For normalized Chao1 diversity, multiple sclerosis patients scored significantly lower than controls did.

The germline gives CDR1 MDHEN, CDR2 SYDVKM. This CDR3 spans 15 amino acids. The V segment lost 4 bases and the J segment 0 bases; nucleotides outside the gene matches: 3. TCR beta libraries were prepared from cDNA with unique molecular identifiers. Between about 0.85 and 10 million T cells gave rise to some 450,000 cDNA molecules. TCRdb recomputed calls from the PCR reads with MiXCR, one row per CDR3 protein. The sample shows some 450,000 distinct CDR3 sequences, under 55% of them seen only once. Sequencing used blood. This clonotype was obtained from a girl under 18 with multiple sclerosis. The genes are TRBV28 and TRBJ2-3; 8 bases fit TRBD1. CDR3 sequence: CASSYQGASTDTQYF. Written as DNA, the CDR3 is TGTGCCAGCAGTTACCAGGGGGCTAGCACAGATACGCAGTATTTT.